Listed below are T cell receptor beta chains from one sample, sequenced in a study of blood T cell repertoires in COVID-19. Clones were sequenced by immunoSEQ multiplex PCR, and TCRdb holds only the in-frame ones, with some missing. Of nearly 350,000 clones detected, about 87% appear once; the ten largest clones hold around 6%. The sample consisted of peripheral blood. The receptors originated from a woman aged 50 to 60 with COVID-19, enrolled during active disease. Both conserved end residues are part of each CDR3. D genes are given only for firm matches. A row's size may be missing; if present it is once, few, many or a size class.

.	TRBD2	TRBJ2-1	TRBV7-2	CASSLALAGVIAFF	TGTGCCAGCAGCTTAGCTCTAGCGGGAGTGATTGCCTTCTTC
.	TRBD2	TRBJ2-3	TRBV19	CATGLAGTTDTQYF	TGTGCCACCGGACTAGCGGGAACCACAGATACGCAGTATTTT
.	TRBD1	TRBJ1-5	TRBV5-8	CASSPAGTGVSNQPQHF	TGTGCCAGCAGCCCGGCCGGGACAGGGGTTAGCAATCAGCCCCAGCATTTT
.	TRBD1	TRBJ1-1	TRBV5-4	CASSRQGWTEAFF	TGTGCCAGCAGTCGACAGGGTTGGACTGAAGCTTTCTTT
.	.	TRBJ1-1	TRBV20-1	CSPIRNTEAFF	TGCAGCCCGATTAGGAACACTGAAGCTTTCTTT
.	.	TRBJ2-2	TRBV5-1	CASSSATGELFF	TGCGCCAGCAGCTCTGCGACTGGGGAGCTGTTTTTT
.	TRBD2	TRBJ2-5	TRBV7-2	CASRPGHGGRGRHQETQYF	TGTGCCAGCAGACCGGGTCACGGCGGGAGGGGGAGACACCAAGAGACCCAGTACTTC
.	.	TRBJ2-5	TRBV21-1	CASSRRGRETQYF	TGTGCCAGCAGCAGGAGAGGGAGAGAGACCCAGTACTTC
.	TRBD1	TRBJ1-4	TRBV30	CAWSAGTGGHEKLFF	TGTGCCTGGAGTGCCGGGACAGGGGGCCATGAAAAACTGTTTTTT
.	.	TRBJ2-1	TRBV18	CASSLAGDLYNEQFF	TGTGCCAGCTCACTTGCAGGGGACCTCTACAATGAGCAGTTCTTC
.	.	TRBJ1-1	TRBV5-6	CASSLVRRGDAEAFF	TGTGCCAGCAGCTTGGTTCGTCGGGGGGACGCTGAAGCTTTCTTT
once	TRBD1	TRBJ1-1	TRBV30	CAWRRTGYQNTEAFF	TGTGCCTGGAGGCGGACAGGGTATCAGAACACTGAAGCTTTCTTT
.	.	TRBJ2-1	TRBV4-1	CASSQAGSYNEQFF	TGCGCCAGCAGCCAAGCAGGTTCCTACAATGAGCAGTTCTTC
.	TRBD2	TRBJ2-3	TRBV9	CASSATSGTPLGDTQYF	TGTGCCAGCAGCGCGACCAGCGGGACCCCCTTAGGAGATACGCAGTATTTT
once	.	TRBJ2-1	TRBV6-4	CASSQKGLSNEQFF	TGTGCCAGCAGTCAGAAGGGGTTAAGCAATGAGCAGTTCTTC
.	.	TRBJ2-2	TRBV7-2	CASSLYSGLNTGELFF	TGTGCCAGCAGCTTATATTCGGGACTCAACACCGGGGAGCTGTTTTTT
.	.	TRBJ2-6	TRBV27	CASSPGPGSPGANVLTF	TGTGCCAGCAGTCCAGGGCCCGGGTCTCCTGGGGCCAACGTCCTGACTTTC
.	TRBD1	TRBJ2-1	TRBV2	CASAWAKGANEQFF	TGTGCCAGCGCTTGGGCAAAGGGGGCCAATGAGCAGTTCTTC
.	.	TRBJ2-5	TRBV11-2	CASSLVQGHVETQYF	TGTGCCAGCAGCTTAGTCCAGGGGCACGTTGAGACCCAGTACTTC
.	.	TRBJ1-5	TRBV6-5	CASSYSQGSNQPQHF	TGTGCCAGCAGTTACTCCCAGGGGAGCAATCAGCCCCAGCATTTT